This TCR beta chain was identified during a study of CD8 T cells in cerebrospinal fluid in Alzheimer's disease. Study outcomes and limitations: Healthy subjects less often had a clone of at least 3% than Alzheimer's patients. The largest CSF clone was proportionally bigger in mild cognitive impairment or Alzheimer's disease than controls.

According to its frequency, this clonotype is large. Its antigen is as yet unknown. The CDR3 loop spans 13 amino acids. Germline V CDR1 and CDR2: DFQATT, SNEGSKA (reference sequence). TCRdb reprocessed the 10x single-cell sequencing reads, with one entry per CDR3 protein and no DNA. The table for this sample gives roughly 1,300 distinct CDR3 sequences. The receptor was isolated from a human donor in good health. The specimen was cerebrospinal fluid. The chain has TRBV20-1 and TRBJ2-7. The chain's CDR3 is CSALGRMSYEQYF.